Below, 20 T cell receptor beta chains from the same sample are listed, as sequenced in a study of human T cells and chemical hapten exposure. Using its own MiXCR run on the RACE reads, TCRdb lists one record per CDR3 protein. The table lists 180,000 or so distinct CDR3 sequences, about a fifth of them singletons. The time point here: patch test 1, 2 weeks after DPC sensitization. Documented treatment: therapeutic diphenylcyclopropenone sensitization with weekly scalp DPC. Material: whole blood, obtained in connection with sensitization to the hapten diphenylcyclopropenone (DPC). All receptors come from a woman aged 50 to 60 with alopecia areata. Some clones in this sample may be carry-over from other donors' samples.

This clonotype was detected only a few times. The chain combines TRBV5-5 with TRBJ1-6; TRBD1 might be the D (6 bases). V was trimmed by 4 bases and J by 4 bases, leaving 9 bases between them. Germline CDR1 reads SGHKS; CDR2 reads YYEKEE (reference sequence). The CDR3 loop spans 14 amino acids. The CDR3 loop reads CASSTGTYNSPLHF. The CDR3 DNA sequence: TGTGCCAGCAGCACCGGGACATATAATTCACCCCTCCACTTT.

Many counts were recorded for this clonotype. CDR3 DNA sequence: TGTGCCAGTAGTATGGGACAGGCTAACTCCTACGAGCAGTACTTC. Its translation: CASSMGQANSYEQYF. The chain combines TRBV19 with TRBJ2-7, with 8 bases fitting TRBD1. V shed 3 bases, J shed 0 bases, and the junction held 4 bases outside the gene matches. Per the germline V gene, CDR1 is LNHDA and CDR2 is SQIVND (reference sequence). The CDR3 runs 15 residues. Full variable domain (rest looked up from reference TRBV19 and TRBJ2-7): DGGITQSPKYLFRKEGQNVTLSCEQNLNHDAMYWYRQDPGQGLRLIYYSQIVNDFQKGDIAEGYSVSREKKESFPLTVTSAQKNPTAFYLCASSMGQANSYEQYFGPGTRLTVT.

The V gene is TRBV5-1, the J gene TRBJ2-3; D perhaps matches TRBD2 (5 bases). The V gene lost 0 bases and the J gene lost 0 bases, with 11 bases spanning the gap. Germline values: CDR1 SGHRS, CDR2 YFSETQ. The CDR3 spans 16 residues. The DNA of the CDR3 is TGCGCCAGCAGCTTGGCATGGACTCCTAGCACAGATACGCAGTATTTT. Protein product: CASSLAWTPSTDTQYF.

A few counts support this clonotype. J is TRBJ2-4 and V is TRBV19; 9 bases fit TRBD2. The CDR3 is 21 residues long. J lost 0 bases, V lost 5 bases, and 20 bases had no gene match. Germline loops: CDR1 LNHDA, CDR2 SQIVND (reference sequence). CDR3 sequence reads: CASSASRLAEPHILAKNIQYF. The DNA for the CDR3 is TGTGCCAGTAGTGCCTCCCGACTAGCGGAACCACACATCCTAGCCAAAAACATTCAGTACTTC.

V usage is TRBV29-1 and J usage is TRBJ2-7; unclear D gene. Germline V gives CDR1 SQVTM, CDR2 ANQGSEA. Trimming removed 6 bases from V and 5 bases from J, with 14 bases in between. The CDR3 runs to 12 residues. This CDR3 reads CSVRRAVDEQYF. The CDR3 nucleotides are TGCAGCGTAAGAAGGGCAGTCGACGAGCAGTACTTC.

This clonotype showed up just a few times. The V gene is TRBV20-1, the J gene TRBJ1-1; D remains ambiguous. Germline CDR1 and CDR2: DFQATT and SNEGSKA (reference sequence). V was shortened by 3 bases and J by 6 bases, with 11 bases between the two germline ends. The CDR3 totals 12 residues. The CDR3 DNA reads as TGCAGTGCTAGTTCGGGGATCTCTGAAGCTTTCTTT. As protein: CSASSGISEAFF.

J is TRBJ2-1 and V is TRBV5-1; D unresolved. Germline V CDR1 and CDR2: SGHRS, YFSETQ. V shed 4 bases and J shed 5 bases, with 16 bases lying between them. This CDR3 comprises 15 residues. DNA for the CDR3: TGCGCCAGCAGCCTCGACGGACGCGGAGACAATGAGCAGTTCTTC. Its translation: CASSLDGRGDNEQFF.

V and J are TRBV10-3 and TRBJ1-5, with D possibly TRBD1 on 6 matching bases. V lost 6 bases, J lost 5 bases, and 11 bases lay in between. The CDR3 is made up of 13 amino acids. Germline V lookup: CDR1 ENHRY, CDR2 SYGVKD. The CDR3 DNA sequence: TGTGCCATCAGGGGGGGGCAAGATCAGCCCCAGCATTTT. Its translation is CAIRGGQDQPQHF.

J is TRBJ2-5 and V is TRBV20-1; D possibly corresponds to TRBD2 (6 bases). The CDR3 contains 14 residues. Between the trimmed V and J ends, which lost 0 bases and 0 bases, there was a span of 8 bases. Germline CDR1 is DFQATT and CDR2 is SNEGSKA (reference sequence). CDR3 protein: CSARDVADQETQYF. CDR3 DNA: TGCAGTGCTAGAGATGTAGCGGACCAAGAGACCCAGTACTTC.

This clonotype was counted only a few times. The J gene is TRBJ2-7, the V gene TRBV3-1, with 9 bases that match TRBD1. CDR3 length equals 14 residues. Trimming took 4 bases from V and 4 from J; bases not matched to a gene: 5. The V gene's germline CDR1 is LGHDT and CDR2 YNNKEL (reference sequence). CDR3 nucleotide sequence: TGTGCCAGCAGCCCCGGGACAGGGTCGTACGAGCAGTACTTC. It codes for CASSPGTGSYEQYF.

Only a few counts were recorded for this clonotype. V is TRBV5-1 and J is TRBJ1-4, with 7 bases lining up with TRBD1. The V gene's germline CDR1 is SGHRS and CDR2 YFSETQ. The CDR3 spans 17 residues. J gave up 5 bases and V 0 bases, and 10 bases lay outside the gene matches. The CDR3 loop is CASSLGGLQGKNEKLFF. The CDR3 bases are TGCGCCAGCAGCTTGGGGGGATTACAGGGGAAGAATGAAAAACTGTTTTTT.

A few counts support this clonotype. The CDR3 is CASSERGGGYSNQPQHF. In DNA, the CDR3 is TGTGCCAGCAGTGAACGAGGAGGCGGGTATAGCAATCAGCCCCAGCATTTT. This chain joins TRBV2 and TRBJ1-5, with no clear D. Trimming shortened V by 2 bases and J by 0 bases, and 14 bases separated the two germline ends. This CDR3 comprises 17 residues. Germline V gene sequence: CDR1 SNHLY, CDR2 FYNNEI.

Only a few counts were recorded for this clonotype. The chain recombines TRBV10-2 with TRBJ1-5; D perhaps matches TRBD1 (6 bases). V was shortened by 9 bases and J by 4 bases, with 19 bases between the two germline ends. The CDR3 extends over 15 amino acids. The V gene's germline CDR1 is WSHSY and CDR2 SAAADI. In DNA form, the CDR3 reads TGCGCCAGTGGGACATCCCTAAGTGGTAATCAGCCCCAGCATTTT. It translates to CASGTSLSGNQPQHF.

This clonotype was counted between two and nine times. The chain is built from TRBV29-1 and TRBJ2-3, with D possibly TRBD2 on 5 matching bases. CDR1 is SQVTM, CDR2 ANQGSEA, per germline. Trimming took off 7 bases at V and 0 bases at J, with 14 bases between the two ends. CDR3 length equals 14 residues. In DNA, the CDR3 is TGCAGCGCCGAAGGGAGCGGCAGCACAGATACGCAGTATTTT. Translation: CSAEGSGSTDTQYF.

This clonotype was counted once. This chain joins TRBV12-3 or TRBV12-4 and TRBJ1-1; the D gene is possibly TRBD1 (5 bases). V gave up 1 base and J gave up 5 bases, with 11 bases separating them. The CDR3 covers 14 residues. CDR3 DNA sequence: TGTGCCAGCAGTTTAGGGGGGAGTCGGACTGAAGCTTTCTTT. This gives the protein CASSLGGSRTEAFF.

This chain connects TRBV11-3 to TRBJ1-2; the D is unclear. This CDR3 has 13 amino acids. V lost 9 bases to trimming and J lost 4 bases, with 15 bases between them. CDR1 is SGHNT and CDR2 is YENEEA in the germline V gene. CDR3 residues: CASRLGSGYGYTF. The DNA of the CDR3 is TGTGCCAGTAGGCTTGGGTCTGGCTATGGCTACACCTTC. The whole variable domain, filled in from reference TRBV11-3 and TRBJ1-2, reads EAGVVQSPRYKIIEKKQPVAFWCNPISGHNTLYWYLQNLGQGPELLIRYENEEAVDDSQLPKDRFSAERLKGVDSTLKIQPAELGDSAVYLCASRLGSGYGYTFGSGTRLTVV.

The chain combines TRBV10-2 with TRBJ1-5; possibly TRBD1 for D (6 bases). CDR3 length: 14 residues. V was pared by 8 bases and J by 0 bases, with 11 bases between. Germline assignment: CDR1 WSHSY and CDR2 SAAADI. CDR3 in amino acids: CASGQTNSNQPQHF. The CDR3 coding sequence is TGCGCCAGCGGACAGACAAATAGCAATCAGCCCCAGCATTTT.

The genes are TRBV7-8 and TRBJ2-3; D is ambiguous. CDR1 is SGHVS and CDR2 is FQNEAQ in the germline V gene. V was cut by 0 bases and J by 4 bases, with 5 bases left in between. This CDR3 has 13 residues. The CDR3 sequence: CASSLASPDTQYF. The CDR3, as DNA: TGTGCCAGCAGCTTAGCATCCCCAGATACGCAGTATTTT. Based on the CDR3 plus reference TRBV7-8 and TRBJ2-3, the full variable domain is GAGVSQSPRYKVAKRGQDVALRCDPISGHVSLFWYQQALGQGPEFLTYFQNEAQLDKSGLPSDRFFAERPEGSVSTLKIQRTQQEDSAVYLCASSLASPDTQYFGPGTRLTVL.

The chain is built from TRBV5-1 and TRBJ1-2; D gene ambiguous. Trimming left V 4 bases short and J 4 bases short, with 11 bases between. CDR1 is SGHRS and CDR2 is YFSETQ in the germline V gene. CDR3 length: 13 residues. The chain's CDR3 is CASSPGATYGYTF. The CDR3 nucleotides are TGCGCCAGCAGCCCAGGAGCCACCTATGGCTACACCTTC.

V usage is TRBV3-1 and J usage is TRBJ1-4; tentatively, D is TRBD1 (6 bases). The CDR3 covers 15 residues. Germline V gives CDR1 LGHDT, CDR2 YNNKEL (reference sequence). V was cut by 0 bases and J by 3 bases, with 8 bases left in between. CDR3 sequence: CASSQDYRANEKLFF. The CDR3 bases are TGTGCCAGCAGCCAAGACTACAGGGCTAATGAAAAACTGTTTTTT.